This TCR beta chain was sequenced during a study of cytomegalovirus exposure and HLA in healthy donors. The PCR contained 60 Vbeta and 13 Jbeta primers. Method: immunoSEQ multiplex PCR; TCRdb's copy keeps in-frame clones and lacks some. The sample has roughly 130,000 clones; about 85% are singletons. CDR1 SGHDN and CDR2 FVKESK come from the germline V gene. Trimming shortened V by 5 bases and J by 9 bases, and 17 bases separated the two germline ends. The CDR3 has 15 amino acids. A single count supports this clone. The chain joins TRBV14 to TRBJ1-6; no clear D. The sample was PBMCs. The receptor comes from a boy younger than 18 in good health and CMV-seronegative. CDR3 region: CASSTTIGRASPLHF. CDR3 nucleotide sequence: TGTGCCAGCAGCACCACTATCGGGAGGGCTTCACCCCTCCACTTT.